Below are 28 T cell receptor beta chains sequenced from a single sample in a study of CD8 T cells in Susac syndrome. Random hexamers were used to reverse transcribe an amount of roughly 0.5 to 1 ug RNA. TCRdb analysed the immunoSEQ multiplex PCR reads with MiXCR anew, one entry per CDR3 protein. Among 160,000 or so distinct CDR3 sequences listed, roughly 92% were seen once. Sequenced sample: CD4+ T cells from PBMCs. The receptors stem from a human donor with Susac syndrome.

The genes are TRBV12-3 or TRBV12-4 and TRBJ1-2; D is undetermined. CDR3 size: 13 residues. Between the trimmed V and J ends, which lost 2 bases and 8 bases, there was a span of 12 bases. The DNA of the CDR3 is TGTGCCAGCAGTTTACGCCAAAATGACGGCTACACCTTC. Its protein product is CASSLRQNDGYTF.

The CDR3 loop is CSVSSRGTNEKLFF. Here the CDR3 DNA reads TGCAGCGTTTCATCCCGGGGCACTAATGAAAAACTGTTTTTT. The chain carries TRBV29-1 and TRBJ1-4, with a weak D call TRBD1 (5 bases). Germline values: CDR1 SQVTM, CDR2 ANQGSEA. CDR3 size: 14 residues. V dropped 5 bases and J dropped 2 bases, with 12 bases sitting between them.

CDR3 coding DNA: TGTGCCAGCAGCCGGGGACAGGTTCTTGGCTACACCTTC. Translating it yields CASSRGQVLGYTF. This chain links TRBV9 with TRBJ1-2; TRBD1 aligns across 8 bases. Trimming cost V 4 bases and J 7 bases; bases outside gene matches: 6. Germline lookup yields CDR1 SGDLS and CDR2 YYNGEE. This CDR3 comprises 13 residues.

The chain has TRBV20-1 and TRBJ1-1; TRBD1 might be the D (5 bases). Germline-derived CDR1 and CDR2 are DFQATT and SNEGSKA (reference sequence). CDR3 length equals 17 residues. The V gene lost 0 bases and the J gene lost 3 bases, with 20 bases spanning the gap. CDR3 in amino acids: CSARDPERGGWDTEAFF. As DNA, the CDR3 is TGCAGTGCTAGAGATCCGGAGCGCGGGGGATGGGACACTGAAGCTTTCTTT.

The chain combines TRBV5-4 with TRBJ2-1; 8 bases match TRBD1. Germline CDR1 SGHNT, CDR2 YYREEE (reference sequence). With 5 bases clipped from V and 7 bases from J, the junction kept 8 bases outside the gene matches. The CDR3 contains 14 residues. The CDR3 loop reads CASRAQQGVNEQFF. The CDR3 bases are TGTGCCAGCAGGGCGCAACAGGGGGTGAATGAGCAGTTCTTC.

The chain has TRBV5-5 and TRBJ2-7, with 12 bases matching TRBD2. Looked up from germline, CDR1 is SGHKS and CDR2 is YYEKEE (reference sequence). The CDR3 contains 15 residues. V lost 3 bases and J lost 4; bases outside the gene matches: 5. The CDR3 is CASSSSGLAGYEQYF. Written as DNA, the CDR3 is TGTGCCAGCAGCTCATCTGGACTAGCGGGGTACGAGCAGTACTTC.

The chain couples TRBV6-2 or TRBV6-3 to TRBJ2-6; D gene unclear. The CDR3 is 18 residues long. The germline V and J ends were trimmed by 5 bases and 0 bases, with 17 bases remaining between them. In germline, CDR1 is MNHEY, CDR2 SVGEGT. In DNA, the CDR3 is TGTGCCAGCAGTCAAAGCAGGCCACTAAACTCTGGGGCCAACGTCCTGACTTTC. As protein: CASSQSRPLNSGANVLTF.

This chain joins TRBV30 and TRBJ1-4; D is ambiguous. V lost 7 bases to trimming and J lost 8 bases, with 11 bases between them. CDR1 is GTSNPN and CDR2 is SVGIG in the germline V gene (reference sequence). The CDR3 has 11 residues. CDR3: CASRAEEKLFF. Written as DNA, the CDR3 is TGTGCCTCCCGGGCGGAGGAAAAACTGTTTTTT.

This rearrangement joins TRBV2 to TRBJ2-5; D ambiguous. Per the germline V gene, CDR1 is SNHLY and CDR2 is FYNNEI. V dropped 3 bases and J dropped 2 bases, with 7 bases sitting between them. The CDR3 runs to 13 residues. CDR3 amino acids: CASSDTLQETQYF. In DNA, the CDR3 is TGTGCCAGCAGTGATACATTACAAGAGACCCAGTACTTC.

The chain is built from TRBV30 and TRBJ1-1; D is undetermined. The CDR3 is 11 amino acids. Germline values: CDR1 GTSNPN, CDR2 SVGIG (reference sequence). Trimming stripped 5 bases from V and 5 bases from J, with 9 bases between. Written as DNA, the CDR3 is TGTGCCTGGGTAGGACGTACTGAAGCTTTCTTT. Translated, it gives CAWVGRTEAFF.

The genes are TRBV7-6 and TRBJ2-3, with 9 bases matching TRBD2. V lost 0 bases and J lost 7; bases outside the gene matches: 11. This CDR3 spans 17 amino acids. The germline V gene encodes CDR1 SGHVS and CDR2 FNYEAQ. The CDR3 DNA reads as TGTGCCAGCAGCTTAGCGGCTAGCGGGGCTGACCTGAATACGCAGTATTTT. Its protein product is CASSLAASGADLNTQYF.

The chain is built from TRBV20-1 and TRBJ2-5; 8 bases are shared with TRBD1. Losses at the gene ends were 3 bases for V and 5 bases for J; bases not matched to a gene: 11. The CDR3 covers 15 residues. Germline-derived CDR1 and CDR2 are DFQATT and SNEGSKA (reference sequence). The CDR3 coding sequence is TGCAGTGCTAGCAGGACAGGGATACTCCCGGAGACCCAGTACTTC. This encodes CSASRTGILPETQYF.

The rearrangement uses TRBV20-1 and TRBJ2-3, with 7 positions matching TRBD1. The CDR3 is made up of 13 amino acids. The germline CDR1 and CDR2 sequences are DFQATT and SNEGSKA (reference sequence). The V segment lost 6 bases and the J segment 5 bases; nucleotides outside the gene matches: 8. The CDR3 loop reads CSAADRVKDTQYF. DNA for the CDR3: TGCAGTGCAGCCGACAGGGTAAAAGATACGCAGTATTTT.

CDR3 residues: CASSQDPGLGANTEAFF. CDR3 coding DNA: TGTGCCAGCAGCCAAGATCCGGGCCTGGGGGCGAACACTGAAGCTTTCTTT. V and J are TRBV3-1 and TRBJ1-1, with a tentative D call TRBD1 (6 bases). V lost 0 bases and J 1 base, leaving 15 bases between the germline ends. CDR3 size: 17 residues. CDR1 and CDR2 (germline): LGHDT, YNNKEL (reference sequence).

The chain uses TRBV20-1 and TRBJ2-5, with TRBD1 matching over 9 bases. Germline-derived CDR1 and CDR2 are DFQATT and SNEGSKA (reference sequence). There are 20 residues in the CDR3. The ends lost 3 bases at V and 3 bases at J; junction bases unmatched: 23. The CDR3 DNA follows: TGCAGTGCTAGCCGGGACAGGGACGAGTTAAGGGTTCGTCGAAAAGAGACCCAGTACTTC. Translated, it gives CSASRDRDELRVRRKETQYF.

This chain uses TRBV11-3 with TRBJ2-2; tentatively, D is TRBD1 or TRBD2 (5 bases each). V was clipped by 5 bases and J by 1 base, with 20 bases between them. This CDR3 has 18 residues. Germline-derived CDR1 and CDR2 are SGHNT and YENEEA. The CDR3 region has the DNA TGTGCCAGCAGCCCCACCATCCCGGGACCGCTGAACACCGGGGAGCTGTTTTTT. It translates to CASSPTIPGPLNTGELFF.

V usage is TRBV6-5 and J usage is TRBJ1-2; D gene ambiguous. V was trimmed by 4 bases and J by 1 base, leaving 10 bases between them. Germline values: CDR1 MNHEY, CDR2 SVGAGI. The CDR3 totals 14 residues. Here the CDR3 DNA reads TGTGCCAGCAGTTTAACAGAGCTTAACTATGGCTACACCTTC. Its protein product is CASSLTELNYGYTF.

The chain links TRBV2 to TRBJ1-5, with a weak D call TRBD1 (6 bases). The CDR3 has 14 amino acids. Deletions cut 2 bases from V and 2 bases from J, with 7 bases between. Germline lookup yields CDR1 SNHLY and CDR2 FYNNEI. The CDR3 region is CASSERTGNQPQHF. DNA for the CDR3: TGTGCCAGCAGTGAACGGACAGGCAATCAGCCCCAGCATTTT.

The chain uses TRBV27 and TRBJ1-5; D might be TRBD1 (6 bases). V was trimmed by 2 bases and J by 0 bases, leaving 11 bases between them. CDR3 length equals 16 residues. CDR1 is MNHEY, CDR2 SMNVEV, per germline (reference sequence). The CDR3 DNA follows: TGTGCCAGCAGTTTAAAGACAGGTTATAGCAATCAGCCCCAGCATTTT. This encodes CASSLKTGYSNQPQHF.

The chain joins TRBV7-2 to TRBJ2-7, with D possibly being TRBD2 (5 bases). V was trimmed by 1 base and J by 3 bases, leaving 10 bases between them. Germline values: CDR1 SGHTA, CDR2 FQGNSA. The CDR3 loop spans 14 amino acids. The CDR3 protein is CASSLERPFYEQYF. For the CDR3, the DNA is TGTGCCAGCAGCTTAGAGCGGCCCTTCTACGAGCAGTACTTC.

This chain links TRBV7-9 with TRBJ1-2; D gene uncertain. The CDR3 is made up of 13 amino acids. Germline V CDR1 and CDR2: SEHNR, FQNEAQ (reference sequence). V gave up 3 bases and J gave up 8 bases, with 13 bases separating them. The chain's CDR3 is CASSFPPGGGYTF. For the CDR3, the DNA is TGTGCCAGCAGCTTTCCCCCGGGCGGGGGCTACACCTTC.

This sequence joins TRBV9 and TRBJ2-7; TRBD1 agrees at 11 bases. The V and J ends lost 2 bases and 5 bases, in that order; junction bases with no gene match: 9. Per the germline V gene, CDR1 is SGDLS and CDR2 is YYNGEE. This CDR3 has 16 residues. In DNA form, the CDR3 reads TGTGCCAGCAGCGTTGGGACTCCGGGACAGGGGGACGAGCAGTACTTC. This sequence encodes CASSVGTPGQGDEQYF. Full variable domain (missing parts from reference TRBV9 and TRBJ2-7): DSGVTQTPKHLITATGQRVTLRCSPRSGDLSVYWYQQSLDQGLQFLIQYYNGEERAKGNILERFSAQQFPDLHSELNLSSLELGDSALYFCASSVGTPGQGDEQYFGPGTRLTVT.

The rearrangement joins TRBV12-3 or TRBV12-4 to TRBJ2-3, with a tentative D call TRBD2 (6 bases). Trimming cost V 7 bases and J 3 bases, with 17 bases left between them. The CDR3 runs to 15 residues. The CDR3 loop reads CASTVGTGRTDTQYF. The CDR3 DNA sequence: TGTGCCAGCACCGTAGGGACTGGGAGGACAGATACGCAGTATTTT.

The chain couples TRBV19 to TRBJ2-1, with 8 positions matching TRBD1. The CDR3 runs 15 residues. CDR1 and CDR2 (germline): LNHDA, SQIVND (reference sequence). Trimming took 8 bases from V and 7 from J; bases not matched to a gene: 13. CDR3 DNA: TGTGCCAGTTCTCCAGACAGGGGAGTTGGGAATGAGCAGTTCTTC. Amino acid sequence: CASSPDRGVGNEQFF. The variable domain in full, completed from reference TRBV19 and TRBJ2-1, reads DGGITQSPKYLFRKEGQNVTLSCEQNLNHDAMYWYRQDPGQGLRLIYYSQIVNDFQKGDIAEGYSVSREKKESFPLTVTSAQKNPTAFYLCASSPDRGVGNEQFFGPGTRLTVL.

The chain is built from TRBV9 and TRBJ2-7; D is tentatively TRBD1 or TRBD2 (5 bases each). CDR1 and CDR2 (germline): SGDLS, YYNGEE. The CDR3 runs 13 residues. Trimming cost V 6 bases and J 2 bases, with 12 bases left between them. The CDR3 DNA sequence: TGTGCCAGCAACGACGGGGCTACCTACGAGCAGTACTTC. It specifies CASNDGATYEQYF.

CDR3 sequence (DNA): TGTGCCAGCAGCATCCCTCATCAGGGGGCGGAGTACGAGCAGTACTTC. Its translation: CASSIPHQGAEYEQYF. The genes are TRBV7-9 and TRBJ2-7, with 8 bases fitting TRBD1. Unmatched junction bases numbered 13, after V lost 5 bases and J lost 4 bases. The CDR3 totals 16 residues. The V gene's germline CDR1 is SEHNR and CDR2 FQNEAQ (reference sequence). Complete variable domain (other parts from reference TRBV7-9 and TRBJ2-7): DTGVSQNPRHKITKRGQNVTFRCDPISEHNRLYWYRQTLGQGPEFLTYFQNEAQLEKSRLLSDRFSAERPKGSFSTLEIQRTEQGDSAMYLCASSIPHQGAEYEQYFGPGTRLTVT.

V gene TRBV6-2 or TRBV6-3 combines with J gene TRBJ1-2; 8 positions agree with TRBD1. Losses at the gene ends were 6 bases for V and 9 bases for J; bases not matched to a gene: 6. Germline assignment: CDR1 MNHEY and CDR2 SVGEGT. This CDR3 has 12 amino acids. Here the CDR3 reads CASSRGQGRYTF. The CDR3, as DNA: TGTGCCAGCAGCCGAGGACAGGGCCGCTACACCTTC.

The V and J genes are TRBV20-1 and TRBJ1-2; D is uncertain. Germline CDR1 DFQATT, CDR2 SNEGSKA (reference sequence). The CDR3 runs to 14 residues. Trimming removed 0 bases from V and 7 bases from J, with 15 bases in between. The CDR3 DNA reads as TGCAGTGCTAGAGACGGCCGGGAAGGAGGTGGCTACACCTTC. Translating it yields CSARDGREGGGYTF.